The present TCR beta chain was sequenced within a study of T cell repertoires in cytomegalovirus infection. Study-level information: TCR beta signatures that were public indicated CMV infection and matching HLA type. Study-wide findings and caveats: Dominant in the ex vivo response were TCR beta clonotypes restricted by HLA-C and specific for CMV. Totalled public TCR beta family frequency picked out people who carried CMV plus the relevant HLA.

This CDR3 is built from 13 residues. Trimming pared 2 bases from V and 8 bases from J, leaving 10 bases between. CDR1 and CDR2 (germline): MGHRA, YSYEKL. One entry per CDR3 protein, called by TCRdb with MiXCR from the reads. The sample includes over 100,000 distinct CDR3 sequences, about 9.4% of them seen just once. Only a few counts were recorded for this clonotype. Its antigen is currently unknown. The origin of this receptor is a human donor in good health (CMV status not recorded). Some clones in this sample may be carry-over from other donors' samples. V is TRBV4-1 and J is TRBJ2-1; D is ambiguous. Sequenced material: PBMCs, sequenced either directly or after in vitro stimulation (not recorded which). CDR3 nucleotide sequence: TGCGCCAGCAGCCAACTCAGCCGGTATGAGCAGTTCTTC. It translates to CASSQLSRYEQFF.